The 17 T cell receptor beta chains below were found in one sample sequenced in a study of cytomegalovirus exposure and HLA in healthy donors. Vbeta (60) and Jbeta (13) primers were used in the PCR. Some clones are missing from TCRdb's copy, which holds only in-frame ones; the method was immunoSEQ multiplex PCR. The sample lists roughly 190,000 clones, approximately 79% occurring once. The specimen was PBMCs. All receptors derive from a man aged 40-50 years in good health and CMV-seropositive.

This sequence joins TRBV9 and TRBJ2-5, with a weak D call TRBD2 (6 bases). The germline V gene encodes CDR1 SGDLS and CDR2 YYNGEE. CDR3 length: 15 amino acids. V gave up 1 base and J gave up 2 bases, with 12 bases separating them. CDR3 sequence (DNA): TGTGCCAGCAGCGTAAGGCTAGCGACGCAAGAGACCCAGTACTTC. Amino acid sequence: CASSVRLATQETQYF. Together with reference TRBV9 and TRBJ2-5, the CDR3 gives the full variable domain: DSGVTQTPKHLITATGQRVTLRCSPRSGDLSVYWYQQSLDQGLQFLIQYYNGEERAKGNILERFSAQQFPDLHSELNLSSLELGDSALYFCASSVRLATQETQYFGPGTRLLVL.

The table lists this clone with a count of one. The chain couples TRBV10-3 to TRBJ2-1; 16 bases are shared with TRBD2. Germline loops: CDR1 ENHRY, CDR2 SYGVKD. V trimming: 6 bases; J trimming: 5 bases; junction bases outside the gene matches: 13. The CDR3 runs 19 residues. The CDR3 loop is CAIRGSVGGLAGGDNEQFF. CDR3 nucleotides: TGTGCCATCAGGGGCTCAGTTGGGGGACTAGCGGGGGGGGACAATGAGCAGTTCTTC.

In DNA form, the CDR3 reads TGTGCCAGCAGCGGACCGGGACTAGCGGGGGGCACAGATACGCAGTATTTT. It yields the protein CASSGPGLAGGTDTQYF. This sequence joins TRBV9 and TRBJ2-3; 14 positions match TRBD2. Unmatched junction bases numbered 4, after V lost 3 bases and J lost 1 base. There are 17 residues in the CDR3. Germline values: CDR1 SGDLS, CDR2 YYNGEE.

The rearrangement links TRBV27 to TRBJ2-5; 15 bases align to TRBD2. The length of the CDR3 is 14 residues. From germline, CDR1 is MNHEY and CDR2 SMNVEV (reference sequence). Germline trimming cut 6 bases from V and 7 bases from J; bases unmatched to any gene: 3. The CDR3 here is CASSRTSGGVTQYF. CDR3 bases: TGTGCCAGCAGCAGGACTAGCGGGGGGGTGACCCAGTACTTC.

This rearrangement joins TRBV19 to TRBJ1-1; no definite D call. Looked up from germline, CDR1 is LNHDA and CDR2 is SQIVND (reference sequence). Trimming removed 3 bases from V and 3 bases from J, with 8 bases in between. The CDR3 is 13 residues long. CDR3 bases: TGTGCCAGTAGTATTGGAGTTGACACTGAAGCTTTCTTT. Protein product: CASSIGVDTEAFF.

The chain links TRBV18 to TRBJ1-5; D remains unclear. The V end lost 1 base, the J end lost 0 bases, and 19 bases lay between the germline ends. The germline CDR1 and CDR2 sequences are KGHSH and LQKENI. CDR3 length equals 19 residues. The CDR3 protein is CASSPLGGLAKNSNQPQHF. In nucleotides, the CDR3 is TGTGCCAGCTCACCACTAGGAGGGTTGGCGAAAAATAGCAATCAGCCCCAGCATTTT.

The V gene is TRBV5-4, the J gene TRBJ2-2; 7 nucleotides line up with TRBD1. The CDR3 runs 15 residues. J lost 5 bases, V lost 4 bases, and 8 bases had no gene match. The germline V gene encodes CDR1 SGHNT and CDR2 YYREEE (reference sequence). This chain's CDR3 is CASSRQGVRTGELFF. CDR3 nucleotide sequence: TGTGCCAGCAGCCGCCAGGGGGTGCGTACCGGGGAGCTGTTTTTT.

J is TRBJ2-7 and V is TRBV5-1; TRBD1 aligns across 8 bases. CDR1 and CDR2 from the germline V gene are SGHRS and YFSETQ. This CDR3 comprises 19 residues. Trimming removed 3 bases from V and 3 bases from J; junction bases left unmatched: 20. The CDR3 sequence is CASSSVAANPGQALYEQYF. In nucleotides, the CDR3 is TGCGCCAGCAGCTCCGTTGCGGCGAACCCGGGACAGGCGCTCTACGAGCAGTACTTC.

This clone was counted a few times. The CDR3 loop is CASSRDGRSYEQYF. As DNA, the CDR3 is TGTGCCAGCTCCCGGGATGGGAGGTCCTACGAGCAGTACTTC. This chain joins TRBV18 and TRBJ2-7, with TRBD2 as a possible D gene (6 bases). Trimming took off 6 bases at V and 1 base at J, with 13 bases between the two ends. The length of the CDR3 is 14 residues. Germline V gene sequence: CDR1 KGHSH, CDR2 LQKENI.

This sequence joins TRBV7-2 and TRBJ2-1; D possibly corresponds to TRBD2 (6 bases). The CDR3 has 17 amino acids. V was shortened by 5 bases and J by 0 bases, with 17 bases between the two germline ends. Germline-derived CDR1 and CDR2 are SGHTA and FQGNSA. CDR3 nucleotides: TGTGCCAGCAGCCTCTTTGGAGGGTCCAGCTCCTACAATGAGCAGTTCTTC. Translation: CASSLFGGSSSYNEQFF.

This chain joins TRBV6-5 and TRBJ2-5; 7 bases are shared with TRBD2. Looked up from germline, CDR1 is MNHEY and CDR2 is SVGAGI. CDR3 length: 15 residues. The junction had 6 bases not matched to a gene; V was cut back by 1 base and J by 4 bases. CDR3 residues: CASSYYGGGGETQYF. The CDR3 DNA sequence: TGTGCCAGCAGTTACTATGGGGGGGGAGGAGAGACCCAGTACTTC.

This chain links TRBV7-2 with TRBJ1-1; TRBD1 matches at 7 bases. Germline loops: CDR1 SGHTA, CDR2 FQGNSA. The V segment lost 5 bases and the J segment 7 bases; nucleotides outside the gene matches: 7. This CDR3 has 13 amino acids. CDR3 DNA: TGTGCCAGCAGCGTCGGCCGGACAGGTGAAGCTTTCTTT. Its protein is CASSVGRTGEAFF.

A single count supports this clone. V gene TRBV30 combines with J gene TRBJ2-3, with a tentative D call TRBD2 (5 bases). Germline V gene sequence: CDR1 GTSNPN, CDR2 SVGIG (reference sequence). This CDR3 region has 10 residues. V was trimmed by 2 bases and J by 14 bases, leaving 11 bases between them. CDR3 protein: CAWSPGGPYF. CDR3 bases: TGTGCCTGGAGTCCTGGAGGCCCGTATTTT.

This clone was seen a few times. This sequence joins TRBV7-2 and TRBJ2-3, with no clear D. V lost 5 bases to trimming and J lost 4 bases, with 13 bases between them. The CDR3 has 14 amino acids. Germline V gives CDR1 SGHTA, CDR2 FQGNSA. The CDR3 is CASSRQVGSDTQYF. CDR3 nucleotide sequence: TGTGCCAGCAGCCGGCAGGTTGGGTCAGATACGCAGTATTTT.

The chain links TRBV27 to TRBJ2-5; a weak D match, TRBD1 (6 bases). CDR1 and CDR2 from the germline V gene are MNHEY and SMNVEV (reference sequence). The CDR3 is 14 amino acids. Trimming took 6 bases from V and 6 from J, leaving 17 bases between them. The CDR3 sequence is CASREYRVEKTQYF. The DNA for the CDR3 is TGTGCCAGCAGAGAATACAGGGTTGAGAAGACCCAGTACTTC.

The chain uses TRBV9 and TRBJ2-4; 8 bases line up with TRBD2. The germline V gene encodes CDR1 SGDLS and CDR2 YYNGEE. This CDR3 is 17 amino acids long. The junction had 11 bases not matched to a gene; V was cut back by 0 bases and J by 6 bases. Here the CDR3 reads CASSVGSTRGVGNIQYF. CDR3 in DNA: TGTGCCAGCAGCGTAGGGTCGACGCGGGGGGTCGGAAACATTCAGTACTTC.

This chain joins TRBV19 and TRBJ1-5; D not certain. The V gene's germline CDR1 is LNHDA and CDR2 SQIVND (reference sequence). Trimming cost V 8 bases and J 5 bases, with 10 bases left between them. This CDR3 region has 12 residues. CDR3 nucleotides: TGTGCCAGTTCAGAATTGGATCAGCCCCAGCATTTT. This gives the protein CASSELDQPQHF. The full variable domain, rest sourced from reference TRBV19 and TRBJ1-5, is DGGITQSPKYLFRKEGQNVTLSCEQNLNHDAMYWYRQDPGQGLRLIYYSQIVNDFQKGDIAEGYSVSREKKESFPLTVTSAQKNPTAFYLCASSELDQPQHFGDGTRLSIL.